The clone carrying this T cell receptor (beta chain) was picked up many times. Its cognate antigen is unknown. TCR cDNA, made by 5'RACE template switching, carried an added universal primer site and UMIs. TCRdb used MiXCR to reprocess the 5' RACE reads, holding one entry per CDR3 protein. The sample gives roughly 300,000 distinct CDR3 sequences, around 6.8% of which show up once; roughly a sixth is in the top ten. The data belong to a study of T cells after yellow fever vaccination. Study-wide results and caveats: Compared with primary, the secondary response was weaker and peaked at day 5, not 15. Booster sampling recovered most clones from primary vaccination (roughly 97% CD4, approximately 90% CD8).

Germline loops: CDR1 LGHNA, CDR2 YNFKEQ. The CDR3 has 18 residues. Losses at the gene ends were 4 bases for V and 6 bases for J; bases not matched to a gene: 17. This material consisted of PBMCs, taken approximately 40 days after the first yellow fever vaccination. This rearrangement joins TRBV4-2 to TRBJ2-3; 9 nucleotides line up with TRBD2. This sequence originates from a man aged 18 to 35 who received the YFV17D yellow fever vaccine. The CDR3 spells CASSLQVSGLAVMDTQYF. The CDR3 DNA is TGTGCCAGCAGCCTTCAAGTCTCGGGACTAGCTGTAATGGATACGCAGTATTTT.